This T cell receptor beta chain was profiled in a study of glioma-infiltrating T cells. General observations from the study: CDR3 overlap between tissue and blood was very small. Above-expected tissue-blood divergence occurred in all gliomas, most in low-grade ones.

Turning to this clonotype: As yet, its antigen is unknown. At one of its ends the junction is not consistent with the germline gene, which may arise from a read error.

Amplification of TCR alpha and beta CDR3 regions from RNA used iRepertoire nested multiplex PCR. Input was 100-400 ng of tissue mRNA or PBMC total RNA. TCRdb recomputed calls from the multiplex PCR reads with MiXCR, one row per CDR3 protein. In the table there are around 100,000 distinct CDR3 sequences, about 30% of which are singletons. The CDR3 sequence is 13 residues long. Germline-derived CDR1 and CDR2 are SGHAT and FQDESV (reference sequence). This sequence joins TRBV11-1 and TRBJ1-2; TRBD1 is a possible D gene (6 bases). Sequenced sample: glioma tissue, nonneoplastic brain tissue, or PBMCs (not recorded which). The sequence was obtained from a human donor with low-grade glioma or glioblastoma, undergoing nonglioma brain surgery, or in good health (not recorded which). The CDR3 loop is CASSNRVGYCYTF. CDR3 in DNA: TGTGCCAGCAGTAACAGGGTTGGCTATTGCTACACCTTC.